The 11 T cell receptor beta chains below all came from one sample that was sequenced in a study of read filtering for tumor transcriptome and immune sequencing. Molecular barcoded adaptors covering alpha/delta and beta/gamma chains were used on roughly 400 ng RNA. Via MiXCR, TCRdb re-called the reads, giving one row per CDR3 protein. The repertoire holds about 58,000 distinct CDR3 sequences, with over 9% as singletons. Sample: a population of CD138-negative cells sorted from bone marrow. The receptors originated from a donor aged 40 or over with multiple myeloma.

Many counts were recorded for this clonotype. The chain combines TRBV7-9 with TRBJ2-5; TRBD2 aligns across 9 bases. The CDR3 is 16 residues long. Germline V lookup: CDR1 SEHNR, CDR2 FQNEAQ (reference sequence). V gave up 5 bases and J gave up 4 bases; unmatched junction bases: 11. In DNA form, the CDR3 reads TGTGCCAGCAGCCCCCGGACTAGCGTCGCCGTAGAGACCCAGTACTTC. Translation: CASSPRTSVAVETQYF.

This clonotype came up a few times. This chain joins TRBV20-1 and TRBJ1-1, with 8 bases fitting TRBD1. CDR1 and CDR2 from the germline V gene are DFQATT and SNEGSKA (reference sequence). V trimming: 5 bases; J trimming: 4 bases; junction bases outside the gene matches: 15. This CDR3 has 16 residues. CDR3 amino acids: CSALLFQGARGTEAFF. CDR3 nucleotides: TGCAGTGCTCTACTTTTCCAGGGGGCGCGGGGCACTGAAGCTTTCTTT.

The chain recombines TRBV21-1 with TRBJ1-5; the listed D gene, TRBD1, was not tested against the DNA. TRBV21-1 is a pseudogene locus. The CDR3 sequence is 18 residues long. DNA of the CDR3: TGTGCCGGCAAACGAGGGGATCCGTACCCTTATAGCAATCAGCCCCTGCATTTT. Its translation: CAGKRGDPYPYSNQPLHF.

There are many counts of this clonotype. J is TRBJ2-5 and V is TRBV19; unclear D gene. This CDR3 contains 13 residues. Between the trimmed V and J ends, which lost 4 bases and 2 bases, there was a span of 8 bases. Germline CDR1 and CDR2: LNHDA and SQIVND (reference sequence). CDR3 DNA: TGTGCCAGTAGTAGGCAGGCACAAGAGACCCAGTACTTC. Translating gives CASSRQAQETQYF.

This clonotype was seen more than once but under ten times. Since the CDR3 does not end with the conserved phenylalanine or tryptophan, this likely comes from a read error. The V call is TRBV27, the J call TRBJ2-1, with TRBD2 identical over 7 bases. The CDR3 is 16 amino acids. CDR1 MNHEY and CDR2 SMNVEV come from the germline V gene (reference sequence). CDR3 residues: CASSPERGASYNGQFS. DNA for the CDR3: TGTGCCAGCAGTCCCGAGCGGGGAGCGTCCTACAATGGGCAGTTCTCC.

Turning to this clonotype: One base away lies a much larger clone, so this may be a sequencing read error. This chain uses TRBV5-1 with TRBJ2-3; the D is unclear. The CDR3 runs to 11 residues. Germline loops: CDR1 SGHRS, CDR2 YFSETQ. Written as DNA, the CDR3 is TGCGCCAGCAGCTTAAGAGATGCGCAGTATTTT. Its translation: CASSLRDAQYF.

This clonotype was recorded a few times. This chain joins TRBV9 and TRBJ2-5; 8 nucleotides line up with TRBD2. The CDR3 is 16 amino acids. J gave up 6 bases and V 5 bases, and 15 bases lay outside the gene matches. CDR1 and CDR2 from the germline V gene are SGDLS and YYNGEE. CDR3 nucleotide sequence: TGTGCCAGCAGTGGCAGCAACGGGGGGGCCGGCCAGACCCAGTACTTC. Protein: CASSGSNGGAGQTQYF.

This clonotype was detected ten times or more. For the CDR3, the DNA is TGTGCCAGCAGCTTGGGGTTCGGGGGGGCGGCAGATACGCAGTATTTT. Residues: CASSLGFGGAADTQYF. The chain links TRBV5-4 to TRBJ2-3; 8 nucleotides agree with TRBD2. Germline values: CDR1 SGHNT, CDR2 YYREEE (reference sequence). The CDR3 has 16 amino acids. V dropped 0 bases and J dropped 4; count of bases not matched to a gene: 7.

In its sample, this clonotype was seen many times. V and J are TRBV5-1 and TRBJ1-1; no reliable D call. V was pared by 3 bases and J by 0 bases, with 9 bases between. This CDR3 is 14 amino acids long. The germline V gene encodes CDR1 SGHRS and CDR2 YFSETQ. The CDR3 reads CASSSLSMNTEAFF. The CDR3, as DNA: TGCGCCAGCAGCTCATTATCGATGAACACTGAAGCTTTCTTT.

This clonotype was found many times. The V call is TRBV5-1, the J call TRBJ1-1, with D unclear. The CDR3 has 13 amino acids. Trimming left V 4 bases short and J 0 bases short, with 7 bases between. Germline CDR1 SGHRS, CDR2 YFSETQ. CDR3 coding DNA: TGCGCCAGCAGCCCTACACTGAACACTGAAGCTTTCTTT. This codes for CASSPTLNTEAFF.

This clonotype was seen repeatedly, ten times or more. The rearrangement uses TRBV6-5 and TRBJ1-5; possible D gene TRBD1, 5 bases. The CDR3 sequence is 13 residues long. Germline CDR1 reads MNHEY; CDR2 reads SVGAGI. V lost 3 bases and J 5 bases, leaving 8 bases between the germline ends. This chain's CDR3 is CASSYSRDQPQHF. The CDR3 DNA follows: TGTGCCAGCAGTTATTCCAGGGATCAGCCCCAGCATTTT.